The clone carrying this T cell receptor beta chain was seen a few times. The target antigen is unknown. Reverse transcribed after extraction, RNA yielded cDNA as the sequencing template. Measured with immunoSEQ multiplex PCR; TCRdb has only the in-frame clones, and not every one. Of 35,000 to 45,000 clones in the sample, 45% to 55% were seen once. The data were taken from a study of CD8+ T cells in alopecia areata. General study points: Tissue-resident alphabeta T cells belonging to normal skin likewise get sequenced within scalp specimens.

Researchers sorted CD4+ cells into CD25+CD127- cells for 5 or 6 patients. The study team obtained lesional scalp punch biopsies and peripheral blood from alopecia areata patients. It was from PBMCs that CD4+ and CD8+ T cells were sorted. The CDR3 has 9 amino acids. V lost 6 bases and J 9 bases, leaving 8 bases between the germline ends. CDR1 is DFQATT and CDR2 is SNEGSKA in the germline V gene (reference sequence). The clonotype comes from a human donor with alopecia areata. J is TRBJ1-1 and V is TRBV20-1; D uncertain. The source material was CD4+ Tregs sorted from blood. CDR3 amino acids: CSASLKAFF. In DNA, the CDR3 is TGCAGTGCGTCCCTAAAAGCTTTCTTT.